A single sample is the source of the 9 T cell receptor beta chains below, sequenced in a study of shared clonotypes between healthy human individuals. The table came from immunoSEQ multiplex PCR; TCRdb's copy has only in-frame clones and leaves some out. Here the sample spans 1,400,000 or so clones, approximately 98.5% being singletons. Sequenced sample: naive CD4+ T cells sorted from blood. Subset noted: CD45RA+ positively selected. Receptors originate from a man aged 25-40 years in good health.

V usage is TRBV2 and J usage is TRBJ2-5; D ambiguous. This CDR3 spans 12 amino acids. Trimming took 5 bases from V and 3 from J, leaving 7 bases between them. CDR1 is SNHLY, CDR2 FYNNEI, per germline. The CDR3 protein is CASSPMEETQYF. As DNA, the CDR3 is TGTGCCAGCAGTCCTATGGAAGAGACCCAGTACTTC.

The rearrangement uses TRBV4-2 and TRBJ1-5; no firm D call. Germline values: CDR1 LGHNA, CDR2 YNFKEQ. Trimming stripped 2 bases from V and 4 bases from J, with 9 bases between. The CDR3 is 14 amino acids. CDR3 loop: CASSQRPRNQPQHF. DNA of the CDR3: TGTGCCAGCAGCCAAAGGCCAAGGAATCAGCCCCAGCATTTT.

The chain uses TRBV4-3 and TRBJ1-4; a weak D match, TRBD1 (6 bases). Looked up from germline, CDR1 is LGHNA and CDR2 is YSLEER. Trimming removed 5 bases from V and 2 bases from J, with 12 bases in between. This CDR3 is 15 amino acids long. The CDR3 sequence: CASSKRGVTNEKLFF. CDR3 nucleotide sequence: TGCGCCAGCAGCAAGAGGGGGGTGACTAATGAAAAACTGTTTTTT.

The chain joins TRBV5-1 to TRBJ2-7; tentatively, D is TRBD1 (6 bases). The CDR3 totals 15 residues. The germline V and J ends were trimmed by 0 bases and 6 bases, with 16 bases remaining between them. Germline CDR1 SGHRS, CDR2 YFSETQ. CDR3 region: CASSLVLGQGLEQYF. In DNA, the CDR3 is TGCGCCAGCAGCTTGGTTTTAGGTCAGGGGCTCGAGCAGTACTTC.

The V call is TRBV11-2, the J call TRBJ1-2, with unresolved D. Germline V gene data show CDR1 as SGHAT and CDR2 as FQNNGV. Trimming shortened V by 2 bases and J by 1 base, and 8 bases separated the two germline ends. The CDR3 spans 14 residues. The CDR3 sequence: CASSLMRVNYGYTF. CDR3 nucleotides: TGTGCCAGCAGCTTAATGAGAGTTAACTATGGCTACACCTTC.

This chain joins TRBV29-1 and TRBJ1-1; TRBD1 is a possible D gene (5 bases). Looked up from germline, CDR1 is SQVTM and CDR2 is ANQGSEA. V shed 4 bases and J shed 6 bases, with 18 bases lying between them. The CDR3 totals 14 residues. CDR3 residues: CSVVGQGPWAEAFF. CDR3 DNA: TGCAGCGTTGTTGGCCAGGGCCCATGGGCTGAAGCTTTCTTT.

The rearrangement joins TRBV28 to TRBJ2-2; D call uncertain. Germline V gene data show CDR1 as MDHEN and CDR2 as SYDVKM. The CDR3 has 14 residues. V lost 8 bases, J lost 6 bases, and 16 bases lay in between. The CDR3 here is CASLRPLPPGELFF. The CDR3 bases are TGTGCCAGCCTTCGGCCTCTCCCGCCCGGGGAGCTGTTTTTT. The full variable domain, completed using reference TRBV28 and TRBJ2-2, is DVKVTQSSRYLVKRTGEKVFLECVQDMDHENMFWYRQDPGLGLRLIYFSYDVKMKEKGDIPEGYSVSREKKERFSLILESASTNQTSMYLCASLRPLPPGELFFGEGSRLTVL.

The V and J genes are TRBV7-6 and TRBJ2-1, with a possible D match to TRBD1 (5 bases). CDR1 and CDR2 from the germline V gene are SGHVS and FNYEAQ. Trimming left V 0 bases short and J 7 bases short, with 13 bases between. The CDR3 sequence is 15 residues long. Here the CDR3 reads CASSLARGRENEQFF. The CDR3 DNA sequence: TGTGCCAGCAGCTTAGCTAGGGGCAGGGAAAATGAGCAGTTCTTC.

The chain recombines TRBV2 with TRBJ2-5; 12 positions match TRBD2. V gave up 8 bases and J gave up 4 bases; unmatched junction bases: 11. CDR1 and CDR2 (germline): SNHLY, FYNNEI. This CDR3 contains 16 residues. DNA of the CDR3: TGTGCCAGCGGGAGACTAGCGGGGGACGCGGTAGAGACCCAGTACTTC. It codes for CASGRLAGDAVETQYF.